The present entry profiles one TCR beta chain with its context. The data are from a study of T-cell reconstitution after alpha-beta-depleted transplantation in children. TCRbeta library construction was performed incorporating unique molecular identifiers. A single record per CDR3 protein comes from TCRdb applying MiXCR to the PCR reads. Of about 500,000 distinct CDR3 sequences in the sample, 32% were seen once. The receptor comes from a human donor who donated a stem cell graft to a child with aplastic anemia. The source was PBMCs from the stem cell graft donor, collected from the stem cell graft.

DNA for the CDR3: TGCGCCAGCAGCCAGGGCAGCGGGCCTCTCTCCTACAATGAGCAGTTCTTC. This gives the protein CASSQGSGPLSYNEQFF. The chain recombines TRBV4-1 with TRBJ2-1, with D perhaps matching TRBD2 (6 bases). Germline V gene lookup returns CDR1 MGHRA and CDR2 YSYEKL. V was cut by 3 bases and J by 0 bases, with 15 bases left in between. This CDR3 region has 17 residues.